This T cell receptor beta chain emerged from a study of blood T cell repertoires in COVID-19. The wider study: T cells, B-cell-depleted T cells, or PBMCs supplied cDNA or gDNA.

Here immunoSEQ multiplex PCR was the method, and the copy in TCRdb shows in-frame clones only, minus some. Of about 52,000 clones listed, approximately 85% were seen once; the top ten hold roughly 15%. V lost 6 bases and J lost 0, with 6 bases in between. CDR3 length: 13 residues. Germline values: CDR1 SNHLY, CDR2 FYNNEI. The sample consisted of peripheral blood. This receptor was obtained from a human donor in a cohort sampled during active COVID-19. V is TRBV2 and J is TRBJ2-1; TRBD2 is a possible D gene (5 bases). Written as DNA, the CDR3 is TGTGCCAGCAGGGGGAGCTCCTACAATGAGCAGTTCTTC. The encoded protein is CASRGSSYNEQFF.